One sample yielded the 20 T cell receptor beta chains listed below, sequenced in a study of blood T cell repertoires in COVID-19. Sequencing was performed with immunoSEQ multiplex PCR; in TCRdb, only in-frame clones are kept and a portion is missing. The sample includes some 130,000 clones, about 89% seen only once; the top ten take 9.5% to 12%. What was sequenced was peripheral blood. These receptors were obtained from a woman aged 65 to 85 with COVID-19, enrolled during active disease.

The CDR3 spells CSVDRGGTEAFF. In nucleotides, the CDR3 is TGCAGCGTCGACAGGGGCGGGACTGAAGCTTTCTTT. The chain has TRBV29-1 and TRBJ1-1, with 8 bases that match TRBD1. V gave up 6 bases and J gave up 5 bases; unmatched junction bases: 5. CDR1 and CDR2 (germline): SQVTM, ANQGSEA. This CDR3 region has 12 residues.

The chain combines TRBV24-1 with TRBJ2-7; D is possibly TRBD2 (6 bases). Germline V gene sequence: CDR1 KGHDR, CDR2 SFDVKD. The CDR3 covers 15 residues. Trimming took off 2 bases at V and 2 bases at J, with 12 bases between the two ends. CDR3 region: CATSDSGTSPYEQYF. CDR3 DNA sequence: TGTGCCACCAGTGATTCCGGGACTTCTCCCTACGAGCAGTACTTC.

The chain joins TRBV3-1 (or the pseudogene TRBV3-2) to TRBJ2-7, with a weak D call TRBD2 (6 bases). CDR1 is LGHDT and CDR2 is YNNKEL in the germline V gene (reference sequence). V was clipped by 1 base and J by 7 bases, with 14 bases between them. This CDR3 has 14 amino acids. CDR3 residues: CASSQAVRGGEQYF. For the CDR3, the DNA is TGTGCCAGCAGCCAAGCAGTAAGGGGAGGTGAGCAGTACTTC.

The rearrangement uses TRBV2 and TRBJ1-6; D gene uncertain. The V and J ends lost 0 bases and 15 bases respectively, with 18 bases between them. This CDR3 is 15 amino acids long. The germline V gene encodes CDR1 SNHLY and CDR2 FYNNEI. CDR3 region: CASSEALLLRGLLHF. For the CDR3, the DNA is TGTGCCAGCAGTGAAGCGCTTCTGTTACGGGGTCTCCTCCACTTT.

This chain uses TRBV6-2 or TRBV6-3 with TRBJ1-2; D not certain. Trimming pared 2 bases from V and 6 bases from J, leaving 10 bases between. Germline V gene data show CDR1 as MNHEY and CDR2 as SVGEGT. The CDR3 sequence is 13 residues long. The CDR3 bases are TGTGCCAGCAGTTACGCCCGGGAGAATGGCTACACCTTC. This translates into CASSYARENGYTF.

Of note for this clone: At the DNA level, this CDR3 is encoded by other sequences in the same sample as well. V gene TRBV10-1 combines with J gene TRBJ2-7, with D maybe TRBD2 (6 bases). This CDR3 comprises 14 residues. Germline CDR1 is WNHNN and CDR2 is SYGVQD (reference sequence). V was clipped by 3 bases and J by 6 bases, with 15 bases between them. The CDR3, as DNA: TGCGCCAGCAGTGATCGACGGGGGATTAGCGAGCAGTACTTC. Translating it yields CASSDRRGISEQYF.

The rearrangement links TRBV5-1 to TRBJ2-3, with 12 bases that match TRBD1. CDR1 is SGHRS and CDR2 is YFSETQ in the germline V gene. The CDR3 is made up of 15 amino acids. J was trimmed by 3 bases and V by 4 bases; bases with no gene match: 3. The CDR3 DNA sequence: TGCGCCAGCAGCCGGGACAGGGGGCCGACAGATACGCAGTATTTT. Its protein is CASSRDRGPTDTQYF.

This chain connects TRBV5-1 to TRBJ2-1; the D gene is possibly TRBD2 (5 bases). Germline V lookup: CDR1 SGHRS, CDR2 YFSETQ. V was trimmed by 4 bases and J by 9 bases, leaving 17 bases between them. This CDR3 comprises 14 residues. The CDR3: CASSLQHGGGEQFF. Here the CDR3 DNA reads TGCGCCAGCAGCCTCCAGCACGGTGGAGGTGAGCAGTTCTTC.

The rearrangement links TRBV28 to TRBJ2-1, with 8 nucleotides matching TRBD1. The CDR3 consists of 14 residues. J was trimmed by 8 bases and V by 1 base; bases with no gene match: 4. Germline V CDR1 and CDR2: MDHEN, SYDVKM. The CDR3 nucleotides read TGTGCCAGCAGTTTATTACAGGGGGGAGATGAGCAGTTCTTC. Protein: CASSLLQGGDEQFF. The full variable domain, in which reference TRBV28 and TRBJ2-1 provide the parts outside the CDR3, is DVKVTQSSRYLVKRTGEKVFLECVQDMDHENMFWYRQDPGLGLRLIYFSYDVKMKEKGDIPEGYSVSREKKERFSLILESASTNQTSMYLCASSLLQGGDEQFFGPGTRLTVL.

The chain links TRBV28 to TRBJ1-5; TRBD1 agrees at 8 bases. V gave up 3 bases and J gave up 6 bases; unmatched junction bases: 16. In germline, CDR1 is MDHEN, CDR2 SYDVKM. This CDR3 region has 18 residues. This CDR3 reads CASSFFSAGGGKGQPQHF. The CDR3 nucleotides read TGTGCCAGCAGTTTCTTCTCGGCAGGGGGCGGAAAGGGTCAGCCCCAGCATTTT. Based on the CDR3 plus reference TRBV28 and TRBJ1-5, the full variable domain is DVKVTQSSRYLVKRTGEKVFLECVQDMDHENMFWYRQDPGLGLRLIYFSYDVKMKEKGDIPEGYSVSREKKERFSLILESASTNQTSMYLCASSFFSAGGGKGQPQHFGDGTRLSIL.

V gene TRBV2 combines with J gene TRBJ2-1; TRBD1 is a possible D gene (5 bases). This CDR3 comprises 12 residues. Trimming cost V 7 bases and J 8 bases, with 12 bases left between them. The V gene's germline CDR1 is SNHLY and CDR2 FYNNEI. This CDR3 is CASNQGFDEQFF. As DNA, the CDR3 is TGTGCCAGCAACCAGGGCTTCGATGAGCAGTTCTTC.

This sequence joins TRBV6-5 and TRBJ1-1; the D is unclear. V lost 0 bases and J 4 bases, leaving 9 bases between the germline ends. Germline-derived CDR1 and CDR2 are MNHEY and SVGAGI. There are 14 residues in the CDR3. The CDR3 nucleotides read TGTGCCAGCAGTTACTCCGGTGCCTTCACTGAAGCTTTCTTT. It specifies CASSYSGAFTEAFF.

This rearrangement joins TRBV24-1 to TRBJ2-3, with TRBD2 matching over 9 bases. The germline V gene encodes CDR1 KGHDR and CDR2 SFDVKD. The CDR3 length is 15 residues. The J segment lost 3 bases and the V segment lost 6 bases, leaving 6 bases of the junction unmatched. The CDR3 region is CATSRASGATDTQYF. The CDR3, as DNA: TGTGCCACCAGTAGGGCTAGCGGGGCGACAGATACGCAGTATTTT.

The rearrangement links TRBV2 to TRBJ1-1; TRBD1 might be the D (6 bases). CDR3 length: 16 amino acids. CDR1 and CDR2 (germline): SNHLY, FYNNEI. V was clipped by 7 bases and J by 2 bases, with 20 bases between them. Written as DNA, the CDR3 is TGTGCCAGCACCTCTCACCTGGGCAGGGGAAACACTGAAGCTTTCTTT. It encodes CASTSHLGRGNTEAFF.

Worth noting for this clone: At one of its ends the junction is not consistent with the germline gene, which may arise from a read error. In the same sample, other DNA sequences code for this CDR3. V is TRBV11-2 and J is TRBJ2-2; 9 bases match TRBD1. Per the germline V gene, CDR1 is SGHAT and CDR2 is FQNNGV. The CDR3 is made up of 16 amino acids. CDR3: CASSPTGTGTTGELFF. CDR3 DNA: TGTGCCAGCAGCCCGACCGGGACAGGGACCACCGGAGAGCTGTTTTTT.

In nucleotides, the CDR3 is TGTGCCAGCTCACCACGCCCGGTTAGCTCCTACAATGAGCAGTTCTTC. Encoded protein: CASSPRPVSSYNEQFF. The V and J genes are TRBV18 and TRBJ2-1, with D hard to call. Looked up from germline, CDR1 is KGHSH and CDR2 is LQKENI. The V and J ends lost 1 base and 0 bases respectively, with 10 bases between them. The CDR3 length is 16 residues.

This sequence joins TRBV3-1 (or the pseudogene TRBV3-2) and TRBJ1-1; 10 nucleotides line up with TRBD1. The germline gives CDR1 LGHDT, CDR2 YNNKEL (reference sequence). V gave up 1 base and J gave up 3 bases; unmatched junction bases: 8. This CDR3 spans 17 amino acids. The CDR3 is CASSQARQGAGDTEAFF. CDR3 bases: TGTGCCAGCAGCCAAGCGAGACAGGGGGCAGGGGACACTGAAGCTTTCTTT.

The V call is TRBV6-5, the J call TRBJ1-1, with TRBD1 identical over 7 bases. Germline V gene sequence: CDR1 MNHEY, CDR2 SVGAGI. V trimming: 6 bases; J trimming: 4 bases; junction bases outside the gene matches: 11. The CDR3 contains 15 residues. The CDR3 here is CASRFKTGVGTEAFF. CDR3 in DNA: TGTGCCAGCAGGTTTAAAACAGGGGTGGGCACTGAAGCTTTCTTT.

Regarding this clone: A junction end diverges from the germline sequence, so it may reflect a read error. V and J are TRBV7-7 and TRBJ2-5; D is perhaps TRBD1 (7 bases). Per the germline V gene, CDR1 is SSHAT and CDR2 is FNYEAQ (reference sequence). The length of the CDR3 is 14 residues. CDR3 sequence: CASSSTGRPETQYF. The CDR3 coding sequence is TGTGCTAGCAGCTCGACAGGGAGGCCAGAGACCCAGTACTTC.

CDR3 in amino acids: CASSLVASGGAGANVLTF. CDR3 sequence (DNA): TGTGCCAGCAGCTTAGTGGCTAGCGGGGGGGCTGGGGCCAACGTCCTGACTTTC. This chain uses TRBV7-2 with TRBJ2-6; 12 bases are a match to TRBD2. The junction had 3 bases not matched to a gene; V was cut back by 1 base and J by 2 bases. This CDR3 comprises 18 residues. Germline V gene lookup returns CDR1 SGHTA and CDR2 FQGNSA.